This T cell receptor (beta chain) was captured in a study of PD-1 blockade in classical Hodgkin lymphoma. Indicated time point: newly diagnosed, previously untreated cHL patient sample. Thawed PBMCs were the source of CD4+ T cells, purified by magnetic negative selection. Comparison samples consisted of PBMCs from newly diagnosed, untreated classical Hodgkin lymphoma. This table comes from immunoSEQ multiplex PCR, and its TCRdb copy is limited to in-frame clones, with some not included. The sample lists more than 25,000 clones, more than 80% seen once, with approximately 0.36% in the top ten. Whole-study results and caveats: There remain no defined causes for the repertoire differences, which possibly reflect disease activity or prior therapy. Baseline TCR diversity was reportedly lower in newly diagnosed patients than in healthy donors. It was reported as lower still in relapsed/refractory patients.

This clone showed up just once. The target antigen is unknown. This TCR was recovered from a human donor with classical Hodgkin lymphoma. The specimen sequenced was CD4+ T cells from blood.

DNA for the CDR3: TGTGCCAGCAGTGTACAGGGGGGAATCTCTGGAAACACCATATATTTT. The encoded protein is CASSVQGGISGNTIYF. The chain carries TRBV9 and TRBJ1-3; 8 bases map to TRBD1. Germline lookup yields CDR1 SGDLS and CDR2 YYNGEE. The CDR3 is made up of 16 amino acids. The ends lost 5 bases at V and 0 bases at J; junction bases unmatched: 7.